This entry describes one T cell receptor beta chain. A few counts support this clonotype. Its specific antigen is unknown. No qualities accompany the bases; no much larger clone lies one base away. From the germline V gene, CDR1 is MNHNS and CDR2 is SASEGT. The V end loses 8 bases and the J end loses 0 bases, and a stretch of 10 bases separates them. The CDR3 runs 13 amino acids, cysteine and phenylalanine included. Only the CDR3 portion is preserved as DNA: 39 bases, with reading frame beginning at the first base. TCRdb records Illumina HiSeq 1500 as the sequencer. TCRdb ran its own pipeline on the public reads, namely fastp trimming at Q25 and MiXCR clone calling, and kept in-frame beta chains. Rows matching on CDR3 protein sequence are summarized as one entry with the most common DNA and genes. The sample yields roughly 190,000 distinct CDR3 sequences; nearly 9.5% were counted once. The ten largest clones take up about 4.6% of the sample.

The data originate from a study of T cell repertoires in cytomegalovirus infection (dated by TCRdb to about 2019). Describing the broader study: Donor HLA type was relevant to the analysis, as public TCR beta signatures indicated carriage of CMV infection together with the matching HLA type. Results and caveats for the whole study, not just this receptor: The ex vivo response was dominated by HLA-C-restricted CMV-specific TCR beta clonotypes, which also provided the single most frequent clonotype in two of eight donors. Cumulative frequency of public TCR beta family members discriminated carriers of CMV infection plus the relevant HLA type in this cohort and an independent approximately 340-donor cohort.

The sequence is built from TRBV6-1 and TRBJ1-1, with no D gene named confidently. The receptor was derived from a human donor in good health (CMV status not recorded). Some clones in this sample may be carry-over from other donors' samples. The specimen was PBMCs. The base sequence is TGTGCCAGCGGGGAGGATCTGAACACTGAAGCTTTCTTT. This yields the protein CASGEDLNTEAFF.